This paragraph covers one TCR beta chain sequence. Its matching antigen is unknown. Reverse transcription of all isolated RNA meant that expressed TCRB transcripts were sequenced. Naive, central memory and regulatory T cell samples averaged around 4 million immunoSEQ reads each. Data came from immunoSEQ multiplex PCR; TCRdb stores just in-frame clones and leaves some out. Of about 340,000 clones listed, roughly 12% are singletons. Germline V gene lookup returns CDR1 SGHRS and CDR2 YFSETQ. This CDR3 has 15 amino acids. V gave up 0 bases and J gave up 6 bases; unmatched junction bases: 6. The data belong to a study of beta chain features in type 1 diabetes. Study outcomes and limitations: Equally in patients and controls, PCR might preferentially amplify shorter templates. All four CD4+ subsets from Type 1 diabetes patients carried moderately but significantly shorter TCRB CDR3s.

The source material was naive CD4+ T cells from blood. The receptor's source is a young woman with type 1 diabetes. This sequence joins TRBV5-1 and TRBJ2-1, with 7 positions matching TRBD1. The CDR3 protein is CASSLGGQTFNEQFF. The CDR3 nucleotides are TGCGCCAGCAGCTTGGGGGGACAGACTTTCAATGAGCAGTTCTTC. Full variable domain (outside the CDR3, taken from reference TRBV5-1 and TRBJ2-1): KAGVTQTPRYLIKTRGQQVTLSCSPISGHRSVSWYQQTPGQGLQFLFEYFSETQRNKGNFPGRFSGRQFSNSRSEMNVSTLELGDSALYLCASSLGGQTFNEQFFGPGTRLTVL.